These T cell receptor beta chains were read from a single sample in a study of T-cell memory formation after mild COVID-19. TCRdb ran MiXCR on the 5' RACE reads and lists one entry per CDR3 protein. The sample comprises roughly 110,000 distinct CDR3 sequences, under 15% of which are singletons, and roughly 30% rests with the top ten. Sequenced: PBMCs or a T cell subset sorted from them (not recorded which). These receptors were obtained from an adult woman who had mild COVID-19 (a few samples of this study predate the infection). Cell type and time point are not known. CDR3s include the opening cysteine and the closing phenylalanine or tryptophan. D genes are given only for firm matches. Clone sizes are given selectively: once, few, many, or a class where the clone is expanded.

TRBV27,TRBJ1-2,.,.,CASSLSLTSYGYTF,TGTGCCAGCAGTTTATCCCTAACATCTTATGGCTACACCTTC
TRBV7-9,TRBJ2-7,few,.,CASSSSSSGTPSSEQYF,TGTGCCAGCAGCTCATCCTCCTCCGGGACCCCTTCCAGCGAGCAGTACTTC
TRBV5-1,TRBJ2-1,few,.,CASSLRYNEQFF,TGCGCCAGCAGCTTGAGATACAATGAGCAGTTCTTC
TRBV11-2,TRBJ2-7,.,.,CASSLTPDFSYEQYF,TGTGCCAGCAGCCTCACTCCAGATTTCTCCTACGAGCAGTACTTC
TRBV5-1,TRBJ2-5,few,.,CASSLVGGAETQYF,TGCGCCAGCAGCTTGGTAGGGGGAGCAGAGACCCAGTACTTC
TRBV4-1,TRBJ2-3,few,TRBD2,CASSQPGTSGGRGSTDTQYF,TGCGCCAGCAGCCAACCTGGGACTAGCGGGGGCCGTGGGAGCACAGATACGCAGTATTTT
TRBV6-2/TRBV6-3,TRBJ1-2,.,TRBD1,CASSYSSWDRPYGYTF,TGTGCCAGCAGTTACTCGAGTTGGGACAGGCCCTATGGCTACACCTTC
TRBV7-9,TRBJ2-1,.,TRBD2,CASTPGTSGANEQFF,TGTGCCAGCACCCCCGGGACTAGCGGGGCCAATGAGCAGTTCTTC
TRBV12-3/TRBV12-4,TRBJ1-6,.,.,CASSPGSPLHF,TGTGCCAGCAGTCCAGGATCACCCCTCCACTTT
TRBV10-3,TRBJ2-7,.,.,CAISGKEGVNEQYF,TGTGCCATCAGTGGAAAGGAGGGCGTCAACGAGCAGTACTTC
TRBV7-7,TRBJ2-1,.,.,CASSSGGGYYNEQFF,TGTGCTAGCAGTTCTGGAGGGGGATACTACAATGAGCAGTTCTTC
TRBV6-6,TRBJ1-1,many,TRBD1,CASSRRTGGPNTEAFF,TGTGCCAGCAGTCGCCGGACAGGAGGTCCGAACACTGAAGCTTTCTTT
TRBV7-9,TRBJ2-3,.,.,CASSLVSGTDTQYF,TGTGCCAGCAGCTTAGTGTCAGGCACAGATACGCAGTATTTT
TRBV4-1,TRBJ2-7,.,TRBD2,CASSQGLAANYEQYF,TGCGCCAGCAGCCAAGGACTAGCGGCTAACTACGAGCAGTACTTC
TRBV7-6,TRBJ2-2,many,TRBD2,CASSLSGANTGELFF,TGTGCCAGCAGCTTAAGCGGGGCGAACACCGGGGAGCTGTTTTTT
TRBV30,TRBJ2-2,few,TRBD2,CAWTLLAGGQTGELFF,TGTGCCTGGACTCTTCTGGCGGGGGGGCAGACCGGGGAGCTGTTTTTT
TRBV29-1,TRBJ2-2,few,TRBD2,CSVGYSGEYTGELFF,TGCAGCGTTGGATATAGCGGGGAATACACCGGGGAGCTGTTTTTT
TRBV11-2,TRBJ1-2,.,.,CASSLTGPGYTF,TGTGCCAGCAGCTTGACAGGACCTGGCTACACCTTC
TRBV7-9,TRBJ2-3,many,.,CASSSVAGTDTQYF,TGTGCCAGCAGCTCGGTAGCGGGCACAGATACGCAGTATTTT
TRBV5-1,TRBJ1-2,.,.,CASSLSSTGDGYTF,TGCGCCAGCAGCTTATCTTCGACAGGAGATGGCTACACCTTC
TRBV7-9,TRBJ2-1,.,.,CASSLARDEQFF,TGTGCCAGCAGCTTAGCTAGGGATGAGCAGTTCTTC
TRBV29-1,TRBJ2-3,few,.,CSVGGWGPSGTDTQYF,TGCAGCGTTGGGGGGTGGGGCCCCTCAGGGACAGATACGCAGTATTTT
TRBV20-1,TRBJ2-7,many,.,CSAREPDNSYEQYF,TGCAGTGCTAGAGAACCCGACAACTCCTACGAGCAGTACTTC
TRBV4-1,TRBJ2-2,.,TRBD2,CASSQALAGAGELFF,TGCGCCAGCAGCCAAGCACTAGCGGGAGCCGGGGAGCTGTTTTTT
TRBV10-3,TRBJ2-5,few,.,CAISSEGQETQYF,TGTGCCATCAGTTCCGAGGGCCAAGAGACCCAGTACTTC
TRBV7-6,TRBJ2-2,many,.,CASSLDGPETNTGELFF,TGTGCCAGCAGCTTAGATGGGCCTGAAACGAACACCGGGGAGCTGTTTTTT
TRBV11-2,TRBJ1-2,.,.,CASSAGDGGHGYTF,TGTGCCAGCAGCGCCGGGGACGGAGGACATGGCTACACCTTC
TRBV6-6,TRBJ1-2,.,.,CASSTTVANYGYTF,TGTGCCAGCAGCACCACGGTAGCCAACTATGGCTACACCTTC
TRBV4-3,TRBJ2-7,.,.,CASSQDPATGEQYF,TGCGCCAGCAGCCAAGACCCCGCCACGGGCGAGCAGTACTTC
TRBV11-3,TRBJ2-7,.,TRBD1,CASSGGTGLSEQYF,TGTGCCAGCAGCGGCGGGACAGGGTTGAGCGAGCAGTACTTC
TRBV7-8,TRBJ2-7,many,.,CASSISYEQYF,TGTGCCAGCAGCATCTCCTACGAGCAGTACTTC
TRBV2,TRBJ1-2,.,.,CASSESGGNYGYTF,TGTGCCAGCAGTGAATCCGGGGGAAACTATGGCTACACCTTC
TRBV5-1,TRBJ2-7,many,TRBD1,CASSLVGTGDYEQYF,TGCGCCAGCAGCTTGGTTGGGACAGGGGATTACGAGCAGTACTTC
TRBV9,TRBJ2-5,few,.,CASSVGGQETQYF,TGTGCCAGCAGCGTAGGTGGCCAGGAGACCCAGTACTTC
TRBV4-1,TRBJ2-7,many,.,CASSQEGSSYEQYF,TGCGCCAGCAGCCAAGAGGGAAGCTCCTACGAGCAGTACTTC
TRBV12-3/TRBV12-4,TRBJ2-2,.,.,CASSFIPGELFF,TGTGCCAGCAGTTTTATCCCCGGGGAGCTGTTTTTT
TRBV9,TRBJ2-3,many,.,CASSVGGWGEDTQYF,TGTGCCAGCAGCGTAGGAGGCTGGGGGGAAGATACGCAGTATTTT
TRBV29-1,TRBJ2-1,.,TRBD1,CSVEPQPWTGSRNEQFF,TGCAGCGTAGAACCCCAGCCATGGACAGGGTCTAGGAATGAGCAGTTCTTC
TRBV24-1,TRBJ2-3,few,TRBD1,CATSEMQLGQKFDTQYF,TGTGCCACCAGTGAGATGCAGCTGGGACAGAAGTTCGATACGCAGTATTTT
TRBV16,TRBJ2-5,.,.,CASSQSGGSGTQYF,TGTGCCAGCAGCCAATCAGGAGGGTCCGGGACCCAGTACTTC
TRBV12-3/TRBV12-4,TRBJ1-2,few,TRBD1,CASSPRTGTGNYGYTF,TGTGCCAGCAGTCCTCGAACCGGGACAGGGAACTATGGCTACACCTTC
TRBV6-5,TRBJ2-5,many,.,CASSYGGTGQETQYF,TGTGCCAGCAGTTATGGCGGGACCGGACAAGAGACCCAGTACTTC
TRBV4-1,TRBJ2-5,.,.,CASSQGPGEETQYF,TGCGCCAGCAGCCAAGGCCCGGGGGAAGAGACCCAGTACTTC
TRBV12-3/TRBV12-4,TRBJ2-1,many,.,CAIQFGARRGF,TGTGCCATCCAGTTTGGGGCCAGAAGGGGCTTC
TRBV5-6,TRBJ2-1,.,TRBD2,CASSLITGGEQFF,TGTGCCAGCAGCTTGATCACGGGAGGTGAGCAGTTCTTC